What follows are 12 T cell receptor beta chains derived from one specimen sequenced in a study of blood T cell repertoires in COVID-19. The method was immunoSEQ multiplex PCR; TCRdb's version includes in-frame clones alone and lacks a portion of them. The sample holds about 360,000 clones, more than 75% seen once. Material for sequencing was peripheral blood. The receptor set was obtained from a human donor with acute or convalescent COVID-19. The donor label of this sample is uncertain.

V is TRBV11-2 and J is TRBJ2-1; TRBD2 matches at 11 bases. This CDR3 region has 16 residues. Germline V gene data show CDR1 as SGHAT and CDR2 as FQNNGV. Trimming removed 5 bases from V and 7 bases from J; junction bases left unmatched: 10. In DNA form, the CDR3 reads TGTGCCAGCAGCCCCCTACTAGCGGGAGTTGGTAATGAGCAGTTCTTC. Protein sequence: CASSPLLAGVGNEQFF.

This sequence joins TRBV5-1 and TRBJ2-3; the match to TRBD1 covers 11 bases. The CDR3 runs 15 residues. V was pared by 4 bases and J by 2 bases, with 3 bases of the junction left unmatched. CDR1 is SGHRS and CDR2 is YFSETQ in the germline V gene. CDR3 in amino acids: CASSNGQGATDTQYF. The CDR3 nucleotides read TGCGCCAGCAGCAATGGACAGGGGGCCACAGATACGCAGTATTTT.

CDR3 in DNA: TGTGCCAGCAGCCTAACGACACCTAACTATGGCTACACCTTC. This sequence encodes CASSLTTPNYGYTF. V usage is TRBV5-4 and J usage is TRBJ1-2; D ambiguous. CDR1 is SGHNT and CDR2 is YYREEE in the germline V gene (reference sequence). This CDR3 region has 14 residues. Trimming took 4 bases from V and 0 from J, leaving 10 bases between them.

For the CDR3, the DNA is TGTGCCAGTAGTTCTAGGGGACAGAGTGTAGCCAAAAACATTCAGTACTTC. Protein product: CASSSRGQSVAKNIQYF. The chain links TRBV19 to TRBJ2-4, with TRBD1 matching over 7 bases. Germline V gene sequence: CDR1 LNHDA, CDR2 SQIVND (reference sequence). Unmatched junction bases numbered 10, after V lost 5 bases and J lost 0 bases. This CDR3 is built from 17 residues.

The V call is TRBV4-2, the J call TRBJ2-7; 9 nucleotides line up with TRBD1. CDR1 and CDR2 from the germline V gene are LGHNA and YNFKEQ. The CDR3 totals 16 residues. Unmatched junction bases numbered 12, after V lost 3 bases and J lost 6 bases. In DNA, the CDR3 is TGTGCCAGCAGCCATCCTCTCGGGACAGGGCTTCTCGAGCAGTACTTC. Amino acid sequence: CASSHPLGTGLLEQYF.

The V and J genes are TRBV7-9 and TRBJ2-2; TRBD2 is a possible D gene (5 bases). The germline CDR1 and CDR2 sequences are SEHNR and FQNEAQ (reference sequence). V gave up 2 bases and J gave up 3 bases, with 13 bases separating them. The CDR3 spans 16 residues. The CDR3 DNA reads TGTGCCAGCAGCTTATGGGCTAGCATAGACACCGGGGAGCTGTTTTTT. As protein: CASSLWASIDTGELFF.

The rearrangement links TRBV6-5 to TRBJ1-1; maybe TRBD1 (5 bases). The germline gives CDR1 MNHEY, CDR2 SVGAGI. This CDR3 region has 12 residues. Trimming pared 0 bases from V and 14 bases from J, leaving 13 bases between. Here the CDR3 reads CASSYSGREGFF. In nucleotides, the CDR3 is TGTGCCAGCAGTTACTCGGGCAGGGAAGGATTCTTT.

This rearrangement joins TRBV24-1 to TRBJ2-2; 8 bases are shared with TRBD2. Per the germline V gene, CDR1 is KGHDR and CDR2 is SFDVKD. The CDR3 is made up of 15 amino acids. V dropped 9 bases and J dropped 6; count of bases not matched to a gene: 11. CDR3 DNA: TGTGCCACCTCCCGGACTAGCTCTAAGTCCGGGGAGCTGTTTTTT. It yields the protein CATSRTSSKSGELFF.

This chain links TRBV3-1 (or the pseudogene TRBV3-2) with TRBJ1-2; TRBD1 matches 9 bases. Germline values: CDR1 LGHDT, CDR2 YNNKEL (reference sequence). V lost 1 base, J lost 8 bases, and 8 bases stayed unmatched. The CDR3 extends over 15 amino acids. In nucleotides, the CDR3 is TGTGCCAGCAGCCAAGGAAACAGGGGGCTAGGCGGCTACACCTTC. Translating gives CASSQGNRGLGGYTF.

In nucleotides, the CDR3 is TGTGCCAGCAGCTATACCACAGGAGAGGCTTTCTTT. Its translation: CASSYTTGEAFF. The rearrangement links TRBV7-9 to TRBJ1-1; a possible D gene is TRBD1 (5 bases). Trimming left V 4 bases short and J 11 bases short, with 14 bases between. The CDR3 spans 12 residues. Per the germline V gene, CDR1 is SEHNR and CDR2 is FQNEAQ (reference sequence).

The chain uses TRBV14 and TRBJ1-3, with a possible D match to TRBD1 (6 bases). The CDR3 length is 14 residues. The germline V and J ends were trimmed by 6 bases and 0 bases, with 9 bases remaining between them. Looked up from germline, CDR1 is SGHDN and CDR2 is FVKESK. The CDR3 region has the DNA TGTGCCAGCAGGCGAGGGGGCTCTGGAAACACCATATATTTT. Amino acid sequence: CASRRGGSGNTIYF.

The chain links TRBV6-5 to TRBJ1-6, with D possibly matching TRBD1 (6 bases). The CDR3 spans 15 residues. V was trimmed by 6 bases and J by 9 bases, leaving 18 bases between them. Germline V gene lookup returns CDR1 MNHEY and CDR2 SVGAGI. CDR3 in amino acids: CASSPTRGGGSPLHF. CDR3 bases: TGTGCCAGCAGCCCGACTAGAGGGGGGGGTTCACCCCTCCACTTT.